The 21 T cell receptor beta chains listed next were all sequenced from one sample in a study of Graves' ophthalmopathy and Graves' hyperthyroidism. The authors amplified TCR beta CDR3 regions, and they did so from RNA transcripts for repertoire sequencing. First-round RT-PCR with HTBI primers preceded a second-round multiplex PCR. One entry per CDR3 protein results from TCRdb running MiXCR on the multiplex PCR reads. The repertoire holds 650,000 to 900,000 distinct CDR3 sequences, with 40% as singletons. The sequenced material came from peripheral blood. The receptor set was obtained from an adult man with Graves' ophthalmopathy.

This clonotype was picked up many times. The rearrangement links TRBV7-9 to TRBJ2-7, with a tentative D call TRBD2 (7 bases). V gave up 2 bases and J gave up 7 bases, with 12 bases separating them. This CDR3 has 13 residues. In germline, CDR1 is SEHNR, CDR2 FQNEAQ (reference sequence). The CDR3 bases are TGTGCCAGCAGCTTACGGGGGGCAGATGAGCAGTACTTC. It yields the protein CASSLRGADEQYF.

The chain is built from TRBV5-4 and TRBJ1-4; the D is unclear. The V end was cut by 3 bases, the J end by 3 bases, with 6 bases between. CDR3 length: 13 amino acids. In germline, CDR1 is SGHNT, CDR2 YYREEE (reference sequence). The CDR3 bases are TGTGCCAGCAGCTCGGACCCTAATGAAAAACTGTTTTTT. Protein sequence: CASSSDPNEKLFF.

The V gene is TRBV19, the J gene TRBJ1-1, with TRBD1 identical over 7 bases. The CDR3 runs 13 residues. Germline V gene sequence: CDR1 LNHDA, CDR2 SQIVND (reference sequence). The V segment lost 8 bases and the J segment 3 bases; nucleotides outside the gene matches: 6. CDR3: CASRYRGYTEAFF. For the CDR3, the DNA is TGTGCCAGTCGATACAGGGGCTACACTGAAGCTTTCTTT.

As for this clonotype: This may stem from a read error, because a much larger clone lies one nucleotide away. The CDR3 does not close with the conserved phenylalanine or tryptophan, likely indicating a read error. The rearrangement links TRBV10-3 to TRBJ1-2; D is unclear. CDR1 ENHRY and CDR2 SYGVKD come from the germline V gene. This CDR3 contains 12 residues. V dropped 0 bases and J dropped 8 bases, with 7 bases sitting between them. The CDR3 here is CAISESLEGYTL. The CDR3 nucleotides read TGTGCCATCAGTGAGTCGTTGGAGGGCTACACCCTC.

The CDR3 coding sequence is TGCGCCAGCGGTAGCGCCGGGGAGACCCAGTACTTC. This codes for CASGSAGETQYF. This chain connects TRBV10-2 to TRBJ2-5; possibly TRBD2 for D (5 bases). The CDR3 extends over 12 amino acids. CDR1 WSHSY and CDR2 SAAADI come from the germline V gene. V was shortened by 8 bases and J by 5 bases, with 12 bases between the two germline ends.

With regard to this clonotype: Since a much larger clone is just one base distant, this may be a read error. This chain connects TRBV2 to TRBJ1-3; 11 bases fit TRBD1. The CDR3 has 14 amino acids. Germline V gene data show CDR1 as SNHLY and CDR2 as FYNNEI. CDR3 nucleotide sequence: TGTGCCCGCAGCCCCCGCGGACAGGGGGCGCGGGTATATTTT. Translated, it gives CARSPRGQGARVYF.

The CDR3 region is CAISLDPSGETQYF. The CDR3 region has the DNA TGTGCCATCAGCTTGGATCCGTCAGGAGAGACCCAGTACTTC. The chain has TRBV10-3 and TRBJ2-5; the D is unclear. The CDR3 is made up of 14 amino acids. Germline-derived CDR1 and CDR2 are ENHRY and SYGVKD. V gave up 6 bases and J gave up 4 bases, with 15 bases separating them.

The gene calls are TRBV5-1 and TRBJ2-2; tentatively, D is TRBD1 (5 bases). The germline V gene encodes CDR1 SGHRS and CDR2 YFSETQ. This CDR3 region has 15 residues. The V end was cut by 1 base, the J end by 1 base, with 8 bases between. CDR3 coding DNA: TGCGCCAGCAGCTTGACAGGAGAGAACACCGGGGAGCTGTTTTTT. Translating it yields CASSLTGENTGELFF.

A word on this clonotype: This may be a read error, as it is one base from a much larger clone. The chain uses TRBV2 and TRBJ2-5; 7 bases are shared with TRBD2. Losses at the gene ends were 7 bases for V and 5 bases for J; bases not matched to a gene: 4. Germline loops: CDR1 SNHLY, CDR2 FYNNEI. The CDR3 sequence is 12 residues long. CDR3: CASNGAGETQYF. The DNA for the CDR3 is TGTGCCAGCAATGGAGCGGGGGAGACCCAGTACTTC.

The chain employs TRBV29-1 and TRBJ1-4; possibly TRBD1 for D (6 bases). The length of the CDR3 is 14 residues. The germline gives CDR1 SQVTM, CDR2 ANQGSEA. Trimming shortened V by 2 bases and J by 8 bases, and 15 bases separated the two germline ends. In DNA, the CDR3 is TGCAGCGTTGAACCTCAGGGGATAGGGGAAAAACTGTTTTTT. It codes for CSVEPQGIGEKLFF.

In its sample, this clonotype was seen a few times. This chain connects TRBV7-9 to TRBJ2-5, with TRBD2 matching 9 bases. Germline values: CDR1 SEHNR, CDR2 FQNEAQ (reference sequence). The J segment lost 4 bases and the V segment lost 4 bases, leaving 7 bases of the junction unmatched. The CDR3 is 15 residues long. DNA of the CDR3: TGTGCCAGCAGCTATTTAGCGGGAGTTGGAGAGACCCAGTACTTC. Encoded protein: CASSYLAGVGETQYF. Variable domain in full (rest from reference TRBV7-9 and TRBJ2-5): DTGVSQNPRHKITKRGQNVTFRCDPISEHNRLYWYRQTLGQGPEFLTYFQNEAQLEKSRLLSDRFSAERPKGSFSTLEIQRTEQGDSAMYLCASSYLAGVGETQYFGPGTRLLVL.

Here the CDR3 reads CSAPYSGSSYEQYF. The CDR3 DNA sequence: TGCAGTGCTCCGTATAGCGGGAGCTCCTACGAGCAGTACTTC. This chain uses TRBV20-1 with TRBJ2-7; 9 positions match TRBD2. CDR1 is DFQATT, CDR2 SNEGSKA, per germline (reference sequence). The junction had 5 bases not matched to a gene; V was cut back by 5 bases and J by 0 bases. This CDR3 region has 14 residues.

This clonotype was detected ten times or more. The genes are TRBV7-9 and TRBJ2-7; TRBD1 matches 9 bases. Germline trimming cut 4 bases from V and 3 bases from J; bases unmatched to any gene: 4. CDR1 and CDR2 from the germline V gene are SEHNR and FQNEAQ (reference sequence). This CDR3 contains 14 residues. The CDR3 sequence: CASSYRTGVYEQYF. In nucleotides, the CDR3 is TGTGCCAGCAGCTACCGGACAGGGGTCTACGAGCAGTACTTC. Using reference TRBV7-9 and TRBJ2-7 for the parts outside the CDR3, the full variable domain is DTGVSQNPRHKITKRGQNVTFRCDPISEHNRLYWYRQTLGQGPEFLTYFQNEAQLEKSRLLSDRFSAERPKGSFSTLEIQRTEQGDSAMYLCASSYRTGVYEQYFGPGTRLTVT.

This clonotype has ten or more counts. The chain's CDR3 is CASSSARTGELFF. DNA of the CDR3: TGTGCCAGCAGCTCAGCGCGCACCGGGGAGCTGTTTTTT. This chain connects TRBV7-3 to TRBJ2-2; D not certain. CDR1 SGHTA and CDR2 FQGTGA come from the germline V gene. This CDR3 has 13 amino acids. Trimming left V 4 bases short and J 4 bases short, with 7 bases between.

The CDR3 reads CASSVEGGGPGDVTQQYF. The CDR3 region has the DNA TGTGCCAGCAGCGTAGAGGGGGGCGGACCCGGCGATGTCACCCAGCAGTACTTC. This chain connects TRBV9 to TRBJ2-7; D might be TRBD1 or TRBD2, each matching 6 bases. From germline, CDR1 is SGDLS and CDR2 YYNGEE. Trimming removed 0 bases at V and 8 bases at J, with 27 bases between. This CDR3 has 18 residues.

As concerns this clonotype: A much larger clone differs from this one at a single base, so this may be a read error. The chain recombines TRBV11-2 with TRBJ1-6; D not certain. CDR1 SGHAT and CDR2 FQNNGV come from the germline V gene. V lost 5 bases, J lost 5 bases, and 10 bases lay in between. This CDR3 comprises 14 residues. CDR3 DNA sequence: TGTGCCAGCAGCCAGTGGGGTCATAATTCACCCCTCCACTTT. Amino acids: CASSQWGHNSPLHF.

This clonotype appeared a few times. Here the CDR3 DNA reads TGTGCCAGCAGCTTAGCGGGAGTCACCCCAGGAGCTTTCTTT. Protein: CASSLAGVTPGAFF. This chain uses TRBV7-9 with TRBJ1-1; D remains unclear. CDR3 length: 14 residues. Between the trimmed V and J ends, which lost 0 bases and 10 bases, there was a span of 15 bases. The germline V gene encodes CDR1 SEHNR and CDR2 FQNEAQ (reference sequence).

This chain connects TRBV10-2 to TRBJ1-2; 8 bases line up with TRBD1. V gave up 11 bases and J gave up 3 bases; unmatched junction bases: 5. Germline CDR1 reads WSHSY; CDR2 reads SAAADI. This CDR3 region has 12 residues. The CDR3 spells CAPPDRDYGYTF. The CDR3 DNA is TGCGCCCCCCCGGACAGGGACTATGGCTACACCTTC.

In this sample, this clonotype turned up a few times. The chain uses TRBV24-1 and TRBJ2-1; 8 nucleotides line up with TRBD1. V was pared by 7 bases and J by 4 bases, with 2 bases of the junction left unmatched. This CDR3 is 13 amino acids long. Germline V CDR1 and CDR2: KGHDR, SFDVKD. DNA of the CDR3: TGTGCCACCAGAGGACAGGGTTACAATGAGCAGTTCTTC. It yields the protein CATRGQGYNEQFF.

CDR3 in amino acids: CASRTPGSSGNTIYF. CDR3 DNA sequence: TGTGCCAGCAGAACCCCCGGGAGCTCTGGAAACACCATATATTTT. This chain links TRBV6-6 with TRBJ1-3; D gene uncertain. This CDR3 is built from 15 residues. Trimming removed 6 bases at V and 0 bases at J, with 12 bases between. CDR1 is MNHNY, CDR2 SVGAGI, per germline (reference sequence).

Only a few counts were recorded for this clonotype. The chain combines TRBV12-3 or TRBV12-4 with TRBJ1-2; TRBD1 agrees at 9 bases. The CDR3 has 15 amino acids. V shed 5 bases and J 8 bases; nucleotides not matched to a gene: 12. The CDR3 is CASSAGQGGTIGYTF. The CDR3 coding sequence is TGTGCCAGCAGTGCGGGACAGGGAGGAACTATCGGCTACACCTTC.